One sample yielded the 12 T cell receptor beta chains listed below, sequenced in a study of CD8 T cells in ankylosing spondylitis. MiXCR, run by TCRdb on the 5' RACE reads, gives a single entry per CDR3 protein. In the table there are 300,000 to 350,000 distinct CDR3 sequences, approximately 10% of which are singletons. Sample: blood, either unsorted or a sorted T cell fraction (not recorded which). The receptors originated from a female donor with ankylosing spondylitis or in good health (not recorded which).

The sample holds many counts of this clonotype. The chain has TRBV20-1 and TRBJ2-5; 7 positions match TRBD2. V lost 6 bases and J lost 3; bases outside the gene matches: 13. The CDR3 has 15 residues. CDR1 is DFQATT, CDR2 SNEGSKA, per germline (reference sequence). CDR3: CSALLASGRKETQYF. CDR3 DNA sequence: TGCAGTGCACTACTAGCGTCAGGGAGGAAAGAGACCCAGTACTTC.

This clonotype was counted ten times or more. The chain has TRBV20-1 and TRBJ1-2, with TRBD1 matching over 8 bases. V was pared by 4 bases and J by 4 bases, with 8 bases of the junction left unmatched. The CDR3 has 14 residues. Germline CDR1 and CDR2: DFQATT and SNEGSKA (reference sequence). The CDR3 nucleotides read TGCAGTGCTACTCACGGGACAGGCGCCTATGGCTACACCTTC. It is translated as CSATHGTGAYGYTF.

This clonotype was seen a few times. The chain couples TRBV28 to TRBJ2-1, with D tentatively TRBD1 or TRBD2 (5 bases each). The V end was cut by 3 bases, the J end by 1 base, with 7 bases between. From germline, CDR1 is MDHEN and CDR2 SYDVKM. The length of the CDR3 is 14 residues. In DNA, the CDR3 is TGTGCCAGCAGTTTCGGGGCGTCCTACAATGAGCAGTTCTTC. Amino acids: CASSFGASYNEQFF.

The rearrangement uses TRBV30 and TRBJ1-5, with 11 bases matching TRBD1. This CDR3 is built from 15 residues. V gave up 5 bases and J gave up 4 bases; unmatched junction bases: 7. The germline CDR1 and CDR2 sequences are GTSNPN and SVGIG (reference sequence). In DNA, the CDR3 is TGTGCCTGGGGGATCGGGACAGGGGGGAATCAGCCCCAGCATTTT. Residues: CAWGIGTGGNQPQHF. The variable domain in full, completed from reference TRBV30 and TRBJ1-5, reads SQTIHQWPATLVQPVGSPLSLECTVEGTSNPNLYWYRQAAGRGLQLLFYSVGIGQISSEVPQNLSASRPQDRQFILSSKKLLLSDSGFYLCAWGIGTGGNQPQHFGDGTRLSIL.

Many counts were recorded for this clonotype. This chain links TRBV12-3 or TRBV12-4 with TRBJ2-2; perhaps TRBD2 as D (7 bases). The CDR3 has 16 residues. V shed 0 bases and J shed 6 bases, with 14 bases lying between them. The CDR3, as DNA: TGTGCCAGCAGTTTAGCGCATTCGGGGGGCTCCGGGGAGCTGTTTTTT. Its translation: CASSLAHSGGSGELFF.

This clonotype appeared a few times. This chain uses TRBV7-2 with TRBJ2-7; TRBD2 agrees at 7 bases. The germline gives CDR1 SGHTA, CDR2 FQGNSA. J was trimmed by 5 bases and V by 5 bases; bases with no gene match: 12. The CDR3 extends over 15 amino acids. CDR3 in DNA: TGTGCCAGCAGCCTTTCCGGGACTAAGCCTCACGAGCAGTACTTC. This gives the protein CASSLSGTKPHEQYF.

V is TRBV3-1 and J is TRBJ2-7; 7 nucleotides agree with TRBD1. The CDR3 extends over 11 amino acids. J lost 7 bases, V lost 7 bases, and 4 bases had no gene match. CDR1 is LGHDT and CDR2 is YNNKEL in the germline V gene (reference sequence). The CDR3 here is CASKSRGEQYF. CDR3 bases: TGTGCCAGCAAATCCAGGGGGGAGCAGTACTTC.

This chain links TRBV5-1 with TRBJ1-1; the match to TRBD1 covers 7 bases. The J segment lost 4 bases and the V segment lost 0 bases, leaving 6 bases of the junction unmatched. Looked up from germline, CDR1 is SGHRS and CDR2 is YFSETQ. The CDR3 spans 15 residues. For the CDR3, the DNA is TGCGCCAGCAGCTTGGGACAGGGAAGGAGCACTGAAGCTTTCTTT. Its protein product is CASSLGQGRSTEAFF.

This clonotype was counted many times. The chain couples TRBV7-8 to TRBJ2-5; D might be TRBD2 (5 bases). The CDR3 contains 16 residues. The V end lost 1 base, the J end lost 10 bases, and 22 bases lay between the germline ends. The germline V gene encodes CDR1 SGHVS and CDR2 FQNEAQ. The DNA for the CDR3 is TGTGCCAGCAGCTTAGAAGACTATGGACCTCCTTCAAACCAGTACTTC. This encodes CASSLEDYGPPSNQYF.

In this sample, this clonotype turned up a few times. The chain couples TRBV18 to TRBJ2-1; possibly TRBD1 for D (5 bases). The CDR3 totals 16 residues. V was cut by 3 bases and J by 4 bases, with 16 bases left in between. The V gene's germline CDR1 is KGHSH and CDR2 LQKENI. The chain's CDR3 is CASSPGWQGIYNEQFF. In DNA, the CDR3 is TGTGCCAGCTCACCCGGATGGCAGGGAATTTACAATGAGCAGTTCTTC. The entire variable domain, with the rest obtained from reference TRBV18 and TRBJ2-1, is as follows: NAGVMQNPRHLVRRRGQEARLRCSPMKGHSHVYWYRQLPEEGLKFMVYLQKENIIDESGMPKERFSAEFPKEGPSILRIQQVVRGDSAAYFCASSPGWQGIYNEQFFGPGTRLTVL.

V and J are TRBV5-5 and TRBJ1-4; D not certain. The CDR3 length is 15 residues. The V gene lost 3 bases and the J gene lost 0 bases, with 9 bases spanning the gap. CDR1 is SGHKS and CDR2 is YYEKEE in the germline V gene (reference sequence). The CDR3 DNA sequence: TGTGCCAGCAGCTATGAGGTTGCAACTAATGAAAAACTGTTTTTT. Translated: CASSYEVATNEKLFF.

The sample holds many counts of this clonotype. The J gene is TRBJ2-3, the V gene TRBV5-1, with 9 bases aligning to TRBD2. The CDR3 sequence is 16 residues long. Germline CDR1 and CDR2: SGHRS and YFSETQ. J gave up 3 bases and V 4 bases, and 9 bases lay outside the gene matches. CDR3: CASSTVGAGGTDTQYF. DNA of the CDR3: TGCGCCAGCAGCACTGTGGGAGCGGGAGGTACAGATACGCAGTATTTT.